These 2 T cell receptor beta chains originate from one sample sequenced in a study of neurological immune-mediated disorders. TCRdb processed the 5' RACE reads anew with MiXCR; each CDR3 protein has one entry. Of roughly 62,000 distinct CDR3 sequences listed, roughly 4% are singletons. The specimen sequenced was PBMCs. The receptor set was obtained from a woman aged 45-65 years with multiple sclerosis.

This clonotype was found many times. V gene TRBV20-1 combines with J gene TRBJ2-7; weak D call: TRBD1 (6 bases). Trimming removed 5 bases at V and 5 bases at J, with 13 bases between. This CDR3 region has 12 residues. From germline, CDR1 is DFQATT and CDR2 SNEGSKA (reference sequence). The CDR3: CSAYSRGNEQYF. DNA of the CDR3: TGCAGTGCTTACAGCAGGGGAAACGAGCAGTACTTC.

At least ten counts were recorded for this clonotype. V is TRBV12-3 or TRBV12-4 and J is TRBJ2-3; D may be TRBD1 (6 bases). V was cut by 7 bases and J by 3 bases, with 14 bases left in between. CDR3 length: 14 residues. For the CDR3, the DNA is TGTGCCAGCAAACAACAGGGTCTGACAGATACGCAGTATTTT. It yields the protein CASKQQGLTDTQYF.